This T cell receptor beta chain was obtained from a study of blood T cell repertoires in COVID-19. Looking at the study overall: Samples came from the United States, Italy and Spain, spanning acute and convalescent COVID-19. From T cells, B-cell-depleted T cells, or PBMCs came the material, which was cDNA or gDNA.

Study processing details: Estimates of nucleated cell counts were drawn from the amplification of reference gene primers. Measured with immunoSEQ multiplex PCR; TCRdb has only the in-frame clones, and not every one. That table is the source of V, J and clone size, and D and trimming were worked out from the DNA. The sample has around 77,000 clones, approximately 84% seen once. Germline lookup yields CDR1 SEHNR and CDR2 FQNEAQ (reference sequence). V lost 1 base to trimming and J lost 7 bases, with 10 bases between them. The CDR3 contains 13 residues. This chain joins TRBV7-9 and TRBJ1-1; no clear D gene. The sequenced material came from peripheral blood. The origin of this receptor is a man between 65 and 85 years old with active or convalescent COVID-19. This CDR3 reads CASSLGPALEAFF. DNA of the CDR3: TGTGCCAGCAGCTTAGGGCCCGCCCTTGAAGCTTTCTTT.